A selection of T cell receptor beta chains follows, all from one sample in a study of T cells in tuberculosis. Some clones are missing from TCRdb's copy, which holds only in-frame ones; the method was immunoSEQ multiplex PCR. The sample contains about 88,000 clones, approximately 90% of which appear only once. The specimen sequenced was CD1b-GMM tetramer-negative cells sorted from PBMCs. The source is an adult woman with latent tuberculosis. Each CDR3 is given with its conserved first and last residue. The order of the fields is D gene, V gene, J gene, clone size, CDR3 DNA, CDR3 protein. The D gene is left open where the match is weak. Clone size is stated in some rows and not others, as once, few, many or a class when expanded.

d_gene: .
v_gene: TRBV20-1
j_gene: TRBJ2-1
abundance: .
CDR3nt: TGCAGTGCTGGTATAGCTGGTGAGCAGTTCTTC
CDR3aa: CSAGIAGEQFF

d_gene: .
v_gene: TRBV7-2
j_gene: TRBJ2-7
abundance: .
CDR3nt: TGTGCCAGCAGCTTAGCGCCCGGGGCCTACGAGCAGTACTTC
CDR3aa: CASSLAPGAYEQYF

d_gene: .
v_gene: TRBV6-4
j_gene: TRBJ1-4
abundance: .
CDR3nt: TGTGCCAGCAGTGTGGGGCCTAATGAAAAACTGTTTTTT
CDR3aa: CASSVGPNEKLFF

d_gene: .
v_gene: TRBV13
j_gene: TRBJ2-7
abundance: .
CDR3nt: TGTGCCAGCAGCACCGGCGGGATTTGGGACTCCTACGAGCAGTACTTC
CDR3aa: CASSTGGIWDSYEQYF

d_gene: .
v_gene: TRBV11-2
j_gene: TRBJ1-2
abundance: .
CDR3nt: TGTGCCAGCAGCTTAGACGGGGGGGCGGCGGATGGCTACACCTTC
CDR3aa: CASSLDGGAADGYTF

d_gene: TRBD1
v_gene: TRBV4-2
j_gene: TRBJ1-3
abundance: once
CDR3nt: TGTGCCAGCAGCCAAGATGGGACAGAATCTAGCTCTGGAAACACCATATATTTT
CDR3aa: CASSQDGTESSSGNTIYF

d_gene: .
v_gene: TRBV29-1
j_gene: TRBJ2-2
abundance: .
CDR3nt: TGCAGCGCAGGAGGGAGCACCGGGGAGCTGTTTTTT
CDR3aa: CSAGGSTGELFF

d_gene: .
v_gene: TRBV25-1
j_gene: TRBJ1-2
abundance: .
CDR3nt: TGTGCCAGCAGTGAAGCGAGGAGGGGCGGCTACACCTTC
CDR3aa: CASSEARRGGYTF

d_gene: .
v_gene: TRBV5-1
j_gene: TRBJ2-1
abundance: .
CDR3nt: TGCGCCAGCAGCTTGGTCGGACACCTTTACAATGAGCAGTTCTTC
CDR3aa: CASSLVGHLYNEQFF

d_gene: TRBD1
v_gene: TRBV6-5
j_gene: TRBJ1-3
abundance: .
CDR3nt: TGTGCCAGCAGTTCCGGGACAGGGCTTCCTGGAAACACCATATATTTT
CDR3aa: CASSSGTGLPGNTIYF

d_gene: .
v_gene: TRBV5-1
j_gene: TRBJ2-7
abundance: .
CDR3nt: TGCGCCAGCAGCTTGGGGGGCTTCTACGAGCAGTACTTC
CDR3aa: CASSLGGFYEQYF

d_gene: .
v_gene: TRBV7-2
j_gene: TRBJ2-2
abundance: .
CDR3nt: TGTGCCAGCAGCTTAATATCGGGAAACACCGGGGAGCTGTTTTTT
CDR3aa: CASSLISGNTGELFF

d_gene: .
v_gene: TRBV10-2
j_gene: TRBJ1-5
abundance: .
CDR3nt: TGCGCCAGCAGTGAGTATCGGGGTAGCAATCAGCCCCAGCATTTT
CDR3aa: CASSEYRGSNQPQHF

d_gene: .
v_gene: TRBV5-4
j_gene: TRBJ2-1
abundance: .
CDR3nt: TGTGCCAGCAGCCCGAGGGGGGGCATCTACAATGAGCAGTTCTTC
CDR3aa: CASSPRGGIYNEQFF

d_gene: TRBD1
v_gene: TRBV29-1
j_gene: TRBJ2-1
abundance: .
CDR3nt: TGCAGCGTTGAAGTGGGGACAGGGTGGGAGCAGTTCTTC
CDR3aa: CSVEVGTGWEQFF

d_gene: TRBD2
v_gene: TRBV7-2
j_gene: TRBJ2-1
abundance: once
CDR3nt: TGTGCCAGCAGCCCCTCTAGCGGGGGGTACAATGAGCAGTTCTTC
CDR3aa: CASSPSSGGYNEQFF

d_gene: .
v_gene: TRBV6-6
j_gene: TRBJ1-6
abundance: .
CDR3nt: TGTGCCAGCAGTTTAGAAGATAATTCACCCCTCCACTTT
CDR3aa: CASSLEDNSPLHF

d_gene: TRBD1
v_gene: TRBV29-1
j_gene: TRBJ2-3
abundance: .
CDR3nt: TGCAGCGCCGGGGACAGGGGGGTCGCAGATACGCAGTATTTT
CDR3aa: CSAGDRGVADTQYF

d_gene: TRBD1
v_gene: TRBV27
j_gene: TRBJ2-3
abundance: .
CDR3nt: TGTGCCAGCAGTTTATCTCTACAGGGGGCAGATACGCAGTATTTT
CDR3aa: CASSLSLQGADTQYF

d_gene: TRBD2
v_gene: TRBV7-3
j_gene: TRBJ2-3
abundance: .
CDR3nt: TGTGCCAGCAGCGCGCGGGGGGGCAGGACAGATACGCAGTATTTT
CDR3aa: CASSARGGRTDTQYF

d_gene: .
v_gene: TRBV9
j_gene: TRBJ1-6
abundance: .
CDR3nt: TGTGCCAGCAGCGCCGACGGGAGCTCCTATAATTCACCCCTCCACTTT
CDR3aa: CASSADGSSYNSPLHF

d_gene: TRBD1
v_gene: TRBV6-5
j_gene: TRBJ1-2
abundance: .
CDR3nt: TGTGCCAGCAGTTACTCCAGGGACAGCCGGCCTGGCTACACCTTC
CDR3aa: CASSYSRDSRPGYTF

d_gene: .
v_gene: TRBV5-1
j_gene: TRBJ1-5
abundance: .
CDR3nt: TGCGCCAGCAGCTTGGTTTTTTTAGGACAGTCAGATAGCAATCAGCCCCAGCATTTT
CDR3aa: CASSLVFLGQSDSNQPQHF

d_gene: TRBD1
v_gene: TRBV2
j_gene: TRBJ1-4
abundance: .
CDR3nt: TGTGCCAGCGGGGGACAGACCAATGAAAAACTGTTTTTT
CDR3aa: CASGGQTNEKLFF

d_gene: .
v_gene: TRBV27
j_gene: TRBJ2-5
abundance: once
CDR3nt: TGTGCCAGCAGATATCGGGGTTGGATGGGGATTCAAGAGACCCAGTACTTC
CDR3aa: CASRYRGWMGIQETQYF

d_gene: .
v_gene: TRBV6-5
j_gene: TRBJ2-2
abundance: .
CDR3nt: TGTGCCAGCAGTTTAATACAATTCCAGGTTACCGGGGAGCTGTTTTTT
CDR3aa: CASSLIQFQVTGELFF

d_gene: TRBD1
v_gene: TRBV7-9
j_gene: TRBJ2-5
abundance: .
CDR3nt: TGTGCCAGCAGCTTAGCGGCAGGGGGCCGGGAGACCCAGTACTTC
CDR3aa: CASSLAAGGRETQYF

d_gene: .
v_gene: TRBV2
j_gene: TRBJ1-5
abundance: .
CDR3nt: TGTGCCAGCAGTCTGACAGATCCTAGCAATCAGCCCCAGCATTTT
CDR3aa: CASSLTDPSNQPQHF

d_gene: .
v_gene: TRBV7-9
j_gene: TRBJ2-5
abundance: .
CDR3nt: TGTGCCAGCAGCTTATCGCGGCAGCTTAAAGAGACCCAGTACTTC
CDR3aa: CASSLSRQLKETQYF

d_gene: TRBD2
v_gene: TRBV27
j_gene: TRBJ2-3
abundance: .
CDR3nt: TGTGCCAGCAAACCCGTTACGACTAGCGGGATCACAGATACGCAGTATTTT
CDR3aa: CASKPVTTSGITDTQYF

d_gene: TRBD2
v_gene: TRBV30
j_gene: TRBJ2-7
abundance: .
CDR3nt: TGTGCCTGGAGATCTGGGACTAGCTTCAACGAGCAGTACTTC
CDR3aa: CAWRSGTSFNEQYF

d_gene: TRBD1
v_gene: TRBV19
j_gene: TRBJ2-1
abundance: .
CDR3nt: TGTGCCACCCGGGACAGGGTAGGCAATGAGCAGTTCTTC
CDR3aa: CATRDRVGNEQFF

d_gene: TRBD1
v_gene: TRBV2
j_gene: TRBJ1-5
abundance: .
CDR3nt: TGTGCCAGCGGCCACCGGGACAGGGTCAATCAGCCCCAGCATTTT
CDR3aa: CASGHRDRVNQPQHF

d_gene: .
v_gene: TRBV6-6
j_gene: TRBJ2-6
abundance: .
CDR3nt: TGTGCCAGCAACAGGGATGGGGCCAACGTCCTGACTTTC
CDR3aa: CASNRDGANVLTF

d_gene: .
v_gene: TRBV5-1
j_gene: TRBJ1-6
abundance: .
CDR3nt: TGCGCCAGCAGCGCCGCCACAGGGAGTAATAATTCACCCCTCCACTTT
CDR3aa: CASSAATGSNNSPLHF

d_gene: TRBD2
v_gene: TRBV15
j_gene: TRBJ2-5
abundance: .
CDR3nt: TGTGCCACCAGCAGAGATAAATCTAGCGGGGCGGAGACCCAGTACTTC
CDR3aa: CATSRDKSSGAETQYF

d_gene: TRBD1
v_gene: TRBV19
j_gene: TRBJ2-5
abundance: .
CDR3nt: TGTGCCAGTAGTACGACAGGGGGTCGGAAGACCCAGTACTTC
CDR3aa: CASSTTGGRKTQYF

d_gene: .
v_gene: TRBV7-2
j_gene: TRBJ2-5
abundance: .
CDR3nt: TGTGCCAGCAGCTTACCTTTCGAGACCCAGTACTTC
CDR3aa: CASSLPFETQYF

d_gene: TRBD1
v_gene: TRBV6-6
j_gene: TRBJ2-5
abundance: .
CDR3nt: TGTGCCAGCAGTTACGCGACAGGGATTCAAGAGACCCAGTACTTC
CDR3aa: CASSYATGIQETQYF

d_gene: TRBD1
v_gene: TRBV29-1
j_gene: TRBJ2-7
abundance: .
CDR3nt: TGCAGCGCCGCCGATGACAGGGCTCGCAGGGGCGAGCAGTACTTC
CDR3aa: CSAADDRARRGEQYF

d_gene: .
v_gene: TRBV7-2
j_gene: TRBJ2-5
abundance: .
CDR3nt: TGTGCCAGCAGCGGGCGATCTAAGCTACCTCAAGAGACCCAGTACTTC
CDR3aa: CASSGRSKLPQETQYF

d_gene: .
v_gene: TRBV27
j_gene: TRBJ1-4
abundance: .
CDR3nt: TGTGCCAGCAGTCGAAAACCAGGGTCGGCTTGGGAAAAACTGTTTTTT
CDR3aa: CASSRKPGSAWEKLFF

d_gene: .
v_gene: TRBV7-9
j_gene: TRBJ1-5
abundance: .
CDR3nt: TGTGCCAGCAGCCCTACTGGGGCAAGCAATCAGCCCCAGCATTTT
CDR3aa: CASSPTGASNQPQHF

d_gene: .
v_gene: TRBV18
j_gene: TRBJ1-5
abundance: once
CDR3nt: TGTGCCAGCTCACCATCGAGGGCCGGTAGCAATCAGCCCCAGCATTTT
CDR3aa: CASSPSRAGSNQPQHF

d_gene: .
v_gene: TRBV7-2
j_gene: TRBJ1-2
abundance: .
CDR3nt: TGTGCCAGCACAGATGGCTACACCTTC
CDR3aa: CASTDGYTF

d_gene: .
v_gene: TRBV11-3
j_gene: TRBJ2-1
abundance: once
CDR3nt: TGTGCCAGCAGCTATGGGGGGACAGATGAGCAGTTCTTC
CDR3aa: CASSYGGTDEQFF

d_gene: .
v_gene: TRBV7-9
j_gene: TRBJ1-3
abundance: .
CDR3nt: TGTGCCAGCAGCCCCGCAGGCGGAAACACCATATATTTT
CDR3aa: CASSPAGGNTIYF

d_gene: TRBD1
v_gene: TRBV18
j_gene: TRBJ1-2
abundance: few
CDR3nt: TGTGCCAGCTCCGACAGGGCCTATGGCTACACCTTC
CDR3aa: CASSDRAYGYTF

d_gene: .
v_gene: TRBV10-1
j_gene: TRBJ2-7
abundance: .
CDR3nt: TGCGCCAGCCGCGAGAACTACGAGCAGTACTTC
CDR3aa: CASRENYEQYF

d_gene: TRBD2
v_gene: TRBV27
j_gene: TRBJ2-2
abundance: .
CDR3nt: TGTGCCAGCAGTTTTTCGGGGGGGCCCGGGGAGCTGTTTTTT
CDR3aa: CASSFSGGPGELFF

d_gene: TRBD1
v_gene: TRBV7-2
j_gene: TRBJ1-5
abundance: .
CDR3nt: TGTGCCAGCAGTCAGAACAGGGGGGGCAATCAGCCCCAGCATTTT
CDR3aa: CASSQNRGGNQPQHF

d_gene: .
v_gene: TRBV6-5
j_gene: TRBJ1-2
abundance: .
CDR3nt: TGTGCCAGCAGTTACCTCGCGCAAGCTAACTATGGCTACACCTTC
CDR3aa: CASSYLAQANYGYTF

d_gene: .
v_gene: TRBV7-2
j_gene: TRBJ1-4
abundance: .
CDR3nt: TGTGCCAGCAGTAAATGGGGGGACCCAACTAATGAAAAACTGTTTTTT
CDR3aa: CASSKWGDPTNEKLFF

d_gene: TRBD2
v_gene: TRBV5-4
j_gene: TRBJ2-3
abundance: .
CDR3nt: TGTGCCAGCAGCTTGGAGGTTAGGCCTAGCGGGGTGGATACGCAGTATTTT
CDR3aa: CASSLEVRPSGVDTQYF

d_gene: .
v_gene: TRBV2
j_gene: TRBJ2-5
abundance: .
CDR3nt: TGTGCCAGCATGTGGCAGGGTAAAGAGACCCAGTACTTC
CDR3aa: CASMWQGKETQYF